The rows below give T cell receptor beta chains drawn from one sample of a study of T-cell reconstitution after alpha-beta-depleted transplantation in children. TCRdb re-analysed the PCR reads in MiXCR, keeping a single row per CDR3 protein. The data hold fewer than 750,000 distinct CDR3 sequences, with approximately 22% observed a single time. The input for sequencing was PBMCs, mostly from graft donor cells, taken 360 days after TCRalphabeta/CD19-depleted stem cell transplant. The source of these receptors is a boy under two years old who had a stem cell transplant for acute myeloid leukemia, so the T cells may come from the graft donor. Both conserved end residues are part of each CDR3. The D gene is left open where the match is weak. Rows may omit the clone size; those that give it use once, few, many or a size class.

V	J	size	D	DNA	CDR3
TRBV15	TRBJ2-2	many	-	TGTGCCACCAGCGAGCGGGTAACCGGGGAGCTGTTTTTT	CATSERVTGELFF
TRBV6-5	TRBJ2-7	few	TRBD2	TGTGCCAGCAGTTACCGCCGTCTAGCGGGGGGGCCGTACGAGCAGTACTTC	CASSYRRLAGGPYEQYF
TRBV20-1	TRBJ1-2	-	-	TGCAGTGCTAGAGATTCCTTAGGGATGCGGGGCTACACCTTC	CSARDSLGMRGYTF
TRBV4-3	TRBJ2-3	-	TRBD2	TGCGCCAGCAGCCAAGATGGTTGGAGCGGGGGGGTTACAGATACGCAGTATTTT	CASSQDGWSGGVTDTQYF
TRBV12-3/TRBV12-4	TRBJ1-1	-	-	TGTGCCAGCAGTTTACTGGGGGCCCGCAACACTGAAGCTTTCTTT	CASSLLGARNTEAFF
TRBV3-1	TRBJ2-6	few	-	TGTGCCAGCAGCCAAGAACGGGCCCGTGGGGCCAACGTCCTGACTTTC	CASSQERARGANVLTF
TRBV4-3	TRBJ2-7	few	-	TGCGCCAGCAGCCAAGGGGCAGGCATTACCTACGAGCAGTACTTC	CASSQGAGITYEQYF
TRBV11-2	TRBJ2-3	-	-	TGTGCCAGCAGCTCCCTTCTGGATGCAGATACGCAGTATTTT	CASSSLLDADTQYF
TRBV12-3/TRBV12-4	TRBJ2-7	-	TRBD1	TGTGCCAGCAGTTTCGGACAGGTGTCTTTCTACGAGCAGTACTTC	CASSFGQVSFYEQYF
TRBV6-1	TRBJ1-2	-	-	TGTGCCAGCAGCAGAACAGGGTCTGCTACGGTTGGCTACACCTTC	CASSRTGSATVGYTF
TRBV20-1	TRBJ2-1	-	-	TGCAGTGCTAGATCAGCTTCAGGGGCTGATGAGCAGTTCTTC	CSARSASGADEQFF
TRBV5-6	TRBJ2-7	few	TRBD1	TGTGCCAGCAGCTGGGGACAGGCTACCTACGAGCAGTACTTC	CASSWGQATYEQYF
TRBV12-3/TRBV12-4	TRBJ2-5	-	-	TGTGCCAGCAGTTTTTACCAGGACCAGTACTTC	CASSFYQDQYF
TRBV27	TRBJ2-3	many	-	TGTGCCAGCAGTCCCCCAGAGTTTGGACACGGACCCACAGATACGCAGTATTTT	CASSPPEFGHGPTDTQYF
TRBV12-5	TRBJ1-5	few	-	TGTGCTAGTGGGTTGCGGGGACACAATCAGCCCCAGCATTTT	CASGLRGHNQPQHF
TRBV18	TRBJ2-1	-	TRBD1	TGTGCCAGCTCACCTTTCCCGTTGACAGGGAGCAATGAGCAGTTCTTC	CASSPFPLTGSNEQFF
TRBV5-1	TRBJ1-2	many	-	TGCGCCAGCAGAGGGCAGGGACGAGGCTATGGCTACACCTTC	CASRGQGRGYGYTF
TRBV5-1	TRBJ2-1	-	TRBD1	TGCGCCAGCAGCTACCGGGACAGGGACCCATTCTTC	CASSYRDRDPFF
TRBV20-1	TRBJ2-3	many	-	TGCAGTGCTCCGGACACCCTCACAGATACGCAGTATTTT	CSAPDTLTDTQYF
TRBV20-1	TRBJ1-1	few	TRBD1	TGCAGTGCTTGGGGGACAGCCCCTGGGACTGAAGCTTTCTTT	CSAWGTAPGTEAFF
TRBV4-3	TRBJ2-2	-	-	TGCGCCAGCAGCCCAACAACCCAAACGAACACCGGGGAGCTGTTTTTT	CASSPTTQTNTGELFF
TRBV27	TRBJ2-3	few	TRBD1	TGTGCCAGCGGCACCTCGACAGGGACCACTAGCACAGATACGCAGTATTTT	CASGTSTGTTSTDTQYF
TRBV12-3/TRBV12-4	TRBJ2-3	-	TRBD1	TGTGCCAGCAGTTTCTATGGACAGGGGTCAGATACGCAGTATTTT	CASSFYGQGSDTQYF
TRBV7-9	TRBJ1-2	-	-	TGTGCCAGCAGCTCGGCACATTTCTCCGGGACGGCATCCGGCTACACCTTC	CASSSAHFSGTASGYTF
TRBV9	TRBJ2-3	-	-	TGTGCCAGCAGCGTAGCCCAGATCACAGATACGCAGTATTTT	CASSVAQITDTQYF
TRBV10-3	TRBJ1-1	-	-	TGTGCCATCAGGGACAGCCTGAACACTGAAGCTTTCTTT	CAIRDSLNTEAFF
TRBV6-6	TRBJ2-2	few	-	TGTGCCAGCAGTACGGACAGCTTCGAGCTGTTTTTT	CASSTDSFELFF
TRBV12-3/TRBV12-4	TRBJ2-7	many	TRBD1	TGTGCCAGCAGTTCCGGGACAGGGCCCTACGAGCAGTACTTC	CASSSGTGPYEQYF
TRBV12-3/TRBV12-4	TRBJ2-7	-	-	TGTGCCAGCAGTTTAGACCGGACAGTTACCTACGAGCAGTACTTC	CASSLDRTVTYEQYF
TRBV24-1	TRBJ2-3	few	-	TGTGCCACCAATGGAGGTGATACGCAGTATTTT	CATNGGDTQYF
TRBV6-1	TRBJ1-1	-	-	TGTGCCACCTACAGGGCCCCCGGGGGGGACACTGAAGCTTTCTTT	CATYRAPGGDTEAFF
TRBV3-1	TRBJ2-5	many	-	TGTGCCAGCAGCCAAGAAGAGGGAACCCGGACCCAGTACTTC	CASSQEEGTRTQYF
TRBV6-1	TRBJ1-5	-	-	TGTGCCAGCACCTACGGGACGGCCAATCAGCCCCAGCATTTT	CASTYGTANQPQHF
TRBV24-1	TRBJ2-3	-	TRBD1	TGTGCCACCAGTGATTTGGAGGGGGCGTCCAGCACAGATACGCAGTATTTT	CATSDLEGASSTDTQYF
TRBV7-9	TRBJ2-3	few	-	TGTGCCAGCAGCTTAGGCGGTAGCGCAGATACGCAGTATTTT	CASSLGGSADTQYF
TRBV29-1	TRBJ2-5	few	-	TGCAGCACCTTTTTCCGGGACCGCGGGTACTTC	CSTFFRDRGYF
TRBV28	TRBJ2-4	many	-	TGTGCCAGCAGTTTTGGTGGGGGCCCCGGGGACAAAAACATTCAGTACTTC	CASSFGGGPGDKNIQYF
TRBV5-1	TRBJ1-1	-	TRBD1	TGCGCCAGCAGCTCTGGACAGGGGGTAGCTGAAGCTTTCTTT	CASSSGQGVAEAFF
TRBV2	TRBJ2-3	few	-	TGTGCCAGCGGTCCGGTTGCCGGTACGCAGTATTTT	CASGPVAGTQYF
TRBV12-3/TRBV12-4	TRBJ2-3	-	-	TGTGCCAGCAGGCAAAGGGATACGCAGTATTTT	CASRQRDTQYF
TRBV7-6	TRBJ2-1	-	-	TGTGCCAGCAGCCGAGCGGAGGGGGGGCCTTATGAGCAGTTCTTC	CASSRAEGGPYEQFF
TRBV7-9	TRBJ2-5	many	TRBD1	TGTGCCAGCAGCTCCATCCAGGGGGCAGGGGAGACCCAGTACTTC	CASSSIQGAGETQYF
TRBV11-3	TRBJ2-7	-	-	TGTGCCAAGGACAGCTCCTACGAGCAGTACTTC	CAKDSSYEQYF
TRBV5-4	TRBJ2-3	-	TRBD1	TGTGCCAGTACATCCGGGACAGCCACCCATACGCAGTATTTT	CASTSGTATHTQYF
TRBV10-1	TRBJ1-1	few	-	TGCGCCAGCAGTGAGACACGATACACTGAAGCTTTCTTT	CASSETRYTEAFF
TRBV5-1	TRBJ2-1	many	-	TGCGCCAGCAGCTGGGACTCGAGCTCCTACAATGAGCAGTTCTTC	CASSWDSSSYNEQFF
TRBV12-3/TRBV12-4	TRBJ2-7	few	TRBD2	TGTGCCAGCAGTATTTCGGACGCTAGCGGTACCTACGAGCAGTACTTC	CASSISDASGTYEQYF
TRBV6-1	TRBJ2-7	-	TRBD1	TGTGCCAGCGGGGAGACAGGGGGCGACGAGCAGTACTTC	CASGETGGDEQYF
TRBV6-2/TRBV6-3	TRBJ2-6	-	TRBD1	TGTGCCAGCGGGCGAGACAGGGTCGGCGTTGGGGCCAACGTCCTGACTTTC	CASGRDRVGVGANVLTF
TRBV20-1	TRBJ2-5	few	TRBD2	TGCAGTGCTAGATATCCAGCGGGGAGACGCGAGACCCAGTACTTC	CSARYPAGRRETQYF
TRBV20-1	TRBJ2-1	few	-	TGCAGTGCTAGAACTCCTTTGGGTTACAATGAGCAGTTCTTC	CSARTPLGYNEQFF
TRBV5-1	TRBJ2-1	-	TRBD2	TGCGCCAGCAGCTTGGCCAGCTCGAGACTAGCGGGGTTAGAGCAGTTCTTC	CASSLASSRLAGLEQFF